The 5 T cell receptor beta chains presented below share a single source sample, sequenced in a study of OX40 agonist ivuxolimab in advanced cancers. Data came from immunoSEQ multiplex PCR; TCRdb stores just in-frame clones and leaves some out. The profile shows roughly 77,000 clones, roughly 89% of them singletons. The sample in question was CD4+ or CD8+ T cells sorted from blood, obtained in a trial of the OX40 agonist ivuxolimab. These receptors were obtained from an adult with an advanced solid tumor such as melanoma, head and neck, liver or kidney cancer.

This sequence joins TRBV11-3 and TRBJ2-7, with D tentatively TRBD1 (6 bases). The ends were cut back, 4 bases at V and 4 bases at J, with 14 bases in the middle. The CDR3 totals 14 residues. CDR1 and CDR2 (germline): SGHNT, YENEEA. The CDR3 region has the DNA TGTGCCAGCAGCTGGGGGCTAGGGGAGTACGAGCAGTACTTC. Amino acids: CASSWGLGEYEQYF.

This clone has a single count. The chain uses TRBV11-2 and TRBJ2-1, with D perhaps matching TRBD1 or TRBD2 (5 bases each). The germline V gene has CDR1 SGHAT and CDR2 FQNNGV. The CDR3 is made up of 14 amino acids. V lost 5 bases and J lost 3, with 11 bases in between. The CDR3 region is CASSRLRGYNEQFF. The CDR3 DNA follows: TGTGCCAGCAGCCGGTTGAGGGGCTACAATGAGCAGTTCTTC.

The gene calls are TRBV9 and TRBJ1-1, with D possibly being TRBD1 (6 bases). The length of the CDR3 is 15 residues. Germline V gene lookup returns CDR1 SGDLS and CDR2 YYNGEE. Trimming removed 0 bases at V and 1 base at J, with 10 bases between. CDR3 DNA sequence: TGTGCCAGCAGCGTAGAAGTGGACAGGAACACTGAAGCTTTCTTT. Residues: CASSVEVDRNTEAFF.

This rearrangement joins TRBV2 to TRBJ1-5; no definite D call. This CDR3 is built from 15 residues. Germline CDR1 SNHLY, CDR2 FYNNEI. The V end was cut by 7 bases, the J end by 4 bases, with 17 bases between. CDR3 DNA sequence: TGTGCCAGCAAAGTCCGCTCTGGAGGGAATCAGCCCCAGCATTTT. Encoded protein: CASKVRSGGNQPQHF.

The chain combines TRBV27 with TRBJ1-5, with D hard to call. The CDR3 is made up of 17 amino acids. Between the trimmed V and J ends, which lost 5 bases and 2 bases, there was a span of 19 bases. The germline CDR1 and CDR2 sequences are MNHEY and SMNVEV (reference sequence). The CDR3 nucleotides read TGTGCCAGCAGTCGCTTTGGAGGGTCAGCCCGCAATCAGCCCCAGCATTTT. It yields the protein CASSRFGGSARNQPQHF.